Below are 30 T cell receptor beta chains sequenced from a single sample in a study of somatic mutations in cytotoxic T cells in rheumatoid arthritis. Using immunoSEQ multiplex PCR, the repertoire was profiled, and TCRdb retains in-frame clones only, with some absent. The sample yields more than 9,000 clones, about 79% seen once. The material sequenced was CD8+ T cells sorted from blood. These TCRs come from an adult with rheumatoid arthritis.

This chain joins TRBV4-2 and TRBJ1-1, with a weak D call TRBD1 (5 bases). V was cut by 7 bases and J by 7 bases, with 19 bases left in between. The CDR3 totals 14 residues. Per the germline V gene, CDR1 is LGHNA and CDR2 is YNFKEQ. CDR3 bases: TGTGCCAGCACCCCTGAGGTATTGGGGGGTGAAGCTTTCTTT. Translating gives CASTPEVLGGEAFF.

This chain links TRBV7-8 with TRBJ1-3, with D possibly TRBD1 on 6 matching bases. Between the trimmed V and J ends, which lost 5 bases and 4 bases, there was a span of 15 bases. The CDR3 is 15 residues long. The germline CDR1 and CDR2 sequences are SGHVS and FQNEAQ. The CDR3 bases are TGTGCCAGCAGCCCCACAGGGCCGTCAGGAAACACCATATATTTT. Amino acids: CASSPTGPSGNTIYF.

This clone was recorded once. The V gene is TRBV19, the J gene TRBJ1-2, with D possibly matching TRBD1 (6 bases). The V end was cut by 3 bases, the J end by 6 bases, with 8 bases between. CDR1 LNHDA and CDR2 SQIVND come from the germline V gene (reference sequence). The CDR3 contains 12 residues. As DNA, the CDR3 is TGTGCCAGTAGTATGGGGGCGGATGGCTACACCTTC. It yields the protein CASSMGADGYTF.

V is TRBV4-1 and J is TRBJ1-2; D is perhaps TRBD1 (5 bases). The germline V gene has CDR1 MGHRA and CDR2 YSYEKL. The CDR3 loop spans 12 amino acids. Trimming cost V 4 bases and J 12 bases, with 15 bases left between them. This CDR3 is CASSRGEVADTF. In DNA form, the CDR3 reads TGCGCCAGCAGCCGAGGGGAGGTAGCGGACACCTTC.

This clone was counted a single time. The V and J genes are TRBV14 and TRBJ2-5, with 9 bases matching TRBD1. Per germline, CDR1 SGHDN and CDR2 FVKESK. J gave up 4 bases and V 5 bases, and 17 bases lay outside the gene matches. CDR3 size: 18 residues. The CDR3, as DNA: TGTGCCAGCAGCGCTACCCGGGGACAGGGCGGGTACCGAGAGACCCAGTACTTC. It translates to CASSATRGQGGYRETQYF.

This rearrangement joins TRBV5-4 to TRBJ2-2, with D possibly being TRBD1 (6 bases). Germline V gives CDR1 SGHNT, CDR2 YYREEE (reference sequence). CDR3 length equals 13 residues. Trimming removed 5 bases from V and 2 bases from J, with 7 bases in between. CDR3 bases: TGTGCCAGCAGGGACAGAAACACCGGGGAGCTGTTTTTT. Translated, it gives CASRDRNTGELFF.

The J gene is TRBJ1-2, the V gene TRBV27; no clear D. Germline V CDR1 and CDR2: MNHEY, SMNVEV (reference sequence). The CDR3 consists of 15 residues. Trimming left V 4 bases short and J 4 bases short, with 16 bases between. The CDR3 region has the DNA TGTGCCAGCAGTTCGTCCCTGGAGTTGACCTATGGCTACACCTTC. Translation: CASSSSLELTYGYTF.

This chain links TRBV25-1 with TRBJ1-1, with D perhaps TRBD1 (5 bases). Germline lookup yields CDR1 MGHDK and CDR2 SYGVNS. The CDR3 is made up of 14 amino acids. The germline V and J ends were trimmed by 3 bases and 6 bases, with 14 bases remaining between them. The CDR3 reads CASSEDGAAAEAFF. DNA of the CDR3: TGTGCCAGCAGTGAGGACGGGGCGGCCGCTGAAGCTTTCTTT.

This clone has a handful of counts. The V gene is TRBV11-2, the J gene TRBJ2-1; maybe TRBD1 (5 bases). Trimming left V 6 bases short and J 4 bases short, with 13 bases between. This CDR3 region has 14 residues. Germline V lookup: CDR1 SGHAT, CDR2 FQNNGV. The CDR3 loop reads CASSNRAGYNEQFF. CDR3 bases: TGTGCCAGCAGTAATAGGGCAGGGTACAATGAGCAGTTCTTC.

The chain links TRBV27 to TRBJ2-7, with D possibly TRBD2 on 5 matching bases. Per the germline V gene, CDR1 is MNHEY and CDR2 is SMNVEV (reference sequence). V was trimmed by 0 bases and J by 5 bases, leaving 11 bases between them. CDR3 length: 14 amino acids. CDR3 protein: CASSLSSSLDEQYF. The CDR3 coding sequence is TGTGCCAGCAGTTTATCTTCTAGCTTAGACGAGCAGTACTTC.

V usage is TRBV29-1 and J usage is TRBJ2-7; 10 bases map to TRBD1. The germline gives CDR1 SQVTM, CDR2 ANQGSEA. The CDR3 length is 16 residues. Trimming took 2 bases from V and 0 from J; bases not matched to a gene: 7. The CDR3 sequence: CSVESMGQGISYEQYF. The CDR3 region has the DNA TGCAGCGTTGAAAGTATGGGACAGGGGATCTCCTACGAGCAGTACTTC.

This clone has more than one count but fewer than ten. The V call is TRBV19, the J call TRBJ2-1; TRBD2 matches at 9 bases. Germline V gives CDR1 LNHDA, CDR2 SQIVND (reference sequence). Losses at the gene ends were 0 bases for V and 8 bases for J; bases not matched to a gene: 8. This CDR3 comprises 16 residues. The CDR3 bases are TGTGCCAGTAGTATAGATGGCGGGGGGGCCTGGGATGAGCAGTTCTTC. It specifies CASSIDGGGAWDEQFF.

The chain carries TRBV2 and TRBJ1-4; a weak D match, TRBD1 (5 bases). Trimming stripped 6 bases from V and 8 bases from J, with 16 bases between. Germline lookup yields CDR1 SNHLY and CDR2 FYNNEI. The CDR3 has 14 residues. The CDR3 spells CASRGRPLGEKLFF. CDR3 nucleotides: TGTGCCAGCAGGGGACGTCCCCTGGGGGAAAAACTGTTTTTT.

This chain joins TRBV12-5 and TRBJ2-1; D not certain. Germline-derived CDR1 and CDR2 are LGHNT and FRNRAP. The CDR3 extends over 17 amino acids. Trimming left V 0 bases short and J 4 bases short, with 16 bases between. CDR3 nucleotides: TGTGCTAGTGGTTTGGTGGTCCTCCGGCCCGCTTACAATGAGCAGTTCTTC. It codes for CASGLVVLRPAYNEQFF.

The genes are TRBV5-1 and TRBJ2-1, with 12 positions matching TRBD2. This CDR3 spans 20 amino acids. V lost 8 bases to trimming and J lost 0 bases; unmatched junction nucleotides: 18. The germline V gene encodes CDR1 SGHRS and CDR2 YFSETQ. CDR3: CASRGFGTSGPSSSYNEQFF. For the CDR3, the DNA is TGCGCCAGTCGCGGCTTTGGGACTAGCGGGCCATCGAGCTCCTACAATGAGCAGTTCTTC.

CDR3 coding DNA: TGTGCCAGAAGCTATACAGGGCAATATAGCAATCAGCCCCAGCATTTT. Its protein is CARSYTGQYSNQPQHF. The V and J genes are TRBV5-3 and TRBJ1-5; the D gene is possibly TRBD1 (6 bases). TRBV5-3 counts as an open reading frame of uncertain function. Trimming removed 3 bases from V and 0 bases from J, with 13 bases in between. The CDR3 spans 16 residues.

The chain couples TRBV9 to TRBJ2-5, with 8 bases identical to TRBD1. The CDR3 spans 14 residues. Germline V gives CDR1 SGDLS, CDR2 YYNGEE. Germline trimming cut 5 bases from V and 4 bases from J; bases unmatched to any gene: 7. This CDR3 is CASSQPDRVETQYF. In DNA, the CDR3 is TGTGCCAGCAGTCAACCGGACAGGGTAGAGACCCAGTACTTC. Based on the CDR3 plus reference TRBV9 and TRBJ2-5, the full variable domain is DSGVTQTPKHLITATGQRVTLRCSPRSGDLSVYWYQQSLDQGLQFLIQYYNGEERAKGNILERFSAQQFPDLHSELNLSSLELGDSALYFCASSQPDRVETQYFGPGTRLLVL.

The rearrangement uses TRBV27 and TRBJ2-2; TRBD1 matches at 10 bases. This CDR3 has 16 residues. From germline, CDR1 is MNHEY and CDR2 SMNVEV (reference sequence). V gave up 4 bases and J gave up 5 bases; unmatched junction bases: 7. The CDR3 is CASSSRQGARTGELFF. The CDR3 DNA reads TGTGCCAGCAGTTCCCGACAGGGGGCAAGGACCGGGGAGCTGTTTTTT.

This chain connects TRBV28 to TRBJ1-4; D gene unclear. The V and J ends lost 1 base and 11 bases respectively, with 5 bases between them. Per the germline V gene, CDR1 is MDHEN and CDR2 is SYDVKM. CDR3 length equals 11 residues. CDR3 coding DNA: TGTGCCAGCAGTTTATCCGCGAAACTGTTTTTT. This gives the protein CASSLSAKLFF.

The V and J genes are TRBV11-2 and TRBJ2-7; D gene uncertain. Germline CDR1 SGHAT, CDR2 FQNNGV. The CDR3 contains 13 residues. V lost 0 bases, J lost 3 bases, and 6 bases lay in between. The CDR3 DNA reads TGTGCCAGCAGCTTAGACCCAGTCTACGAGCAGTACTTC. Its translation: CASSLDPVYEQYF. Variable domain in full (rest from reference TRBV11-2 and TRBJ2-7): EAGVAQSPRYKIIEKRQSVAFWCNPISGHATLYWYQQILGQGPKLLIQFQNNGVVDDSQLPKDRFSAERLKGVDSTLKIQPAKLEDSAVYLCASSLDPVYEQYFGPGTRLTVT.

CDR3 amino acids: CASSIWGSEQYF. The CDR3 nucleotides are TGTGCCAGTAGTATTTGGGGTTCCGAGCAGTACTTC. The chain employs TRBV19 and TRBJ2-7; D not certain. V was cut by 3 bases and J by 6 bases, with 9 bases left in between. The CDR3 consists of 12 residues. Per the germline V gene, CDR1 is LNHDA and CDR2 is SQIVND (reference sequence).

The chain employs TRBV4-1 and TRBJ2-7; no clear D gene. Germline CDR1 and CDR2: MGHRA and YSYEKL. The CDR3 length is 13 residues. The V end lost 4 bases, the J end lost 0 bases, and 7 bases lay between the germline ends. The chain's CDR3 is CASSPRSSYEQYF. The CDR3 DNA sequence: TGCGCCAGCAGCCCGAGGAGCTCCTACGAGCAGTACTTC.

This chain uses TRBV5-1 with TRBJ2-5, with TRBD1 matching over 9 bases. The DNA end lines up better with TRBJ2-7; the J call may be wrong. Germline values: CDR1 SGHRS, CDR2 YFSETQ. The CDR3 has 20 amino acids. The CDR3 DNA reads TGCGCCAGCAGCGGACCACCGTATAAAACAGGGGGCGCTGAGTCCTACGAGCAGTACTTC. It codes for CASSGPPYKTGGAESYEQYF.

This clone has only one observation. V gene TRBV4-1 combines with J gene TRBJ2-5, with D possibly called TRBD1 or TRBD2 (5 bases each). Germline V gives CDR1 MGHRA, CDR2 YSYEKL. V was pared by 3 bases and J by 1 base, with 12 bases between. The CDR3 covers 15 residues. The DNA of the CDR3 is TGCGCCAGCAGCCAGGGACCGACCCCCCAAGAGACCCAGTACTTC. This translates into CASSQGPTPQETQYF.

This clone was picked up a small number of times. The CDR3 here is CASSLPGAYEQYF. As DNA, the CDR3 is TGTGCCAGCAGTTTACCGGGGGCGTACGAGCAGTACTTC. The V and J genes are TRBV28 and TRBJ2-7; D is tentatively TRBD1 or TRBD2 (6 bases each). The germline CDR1 and CDR2 sequences are MDHEN and SYDVKM. The CDR3 extends over 13 amino acids. Trimming stripped 2 bases from V and 4 bases from J, with 9 bases between.

V and J are TRBV25-1 and TRBJ2-2; D is perhaps TRBD2 (6 bases). The CDR3 is made up of 14 amino acids. Trimming stripped 1 base from V and 5 bases from J, with 8 bases between. CDR1 MGHDK and CDR2 SYGVNS come from the germline V gene. In DNA, the CDR3 is TGTGCCAGCAGTGAATCTCGGGAGACCGGGGAGCTGTTTTTT. It encodes CASSESRETGELFF. The whole variable domain, filled in from reference TRBV25-1 and TRBJ2-2, reads EADIYQTPRYLVIGTGKKITLECSQTMGHDKMYWYQQDPGMELHLIHYSYGVNSTEKGDLSSESTVSRIRTEHFPLTLESARPSHTSQYLCASSESRETGELFFGEGSRLTVL.

The chain combines TRBV23-1 with TRBJ2-7, with TRBD1 matching over 7 bases. TRBV23-1 is known as an ORF, though its function is uncertain. This CDR3 has 13 amino acids. V trimming: 6 bases; J trimming: 4 bases; junction bases outside the gene matches: 6. As DNA, the CDR3 is TGCGCCAGCAGAGGGACAGCAGATTACGAGCAGTACTTC. This codes for CASRGTADYEQYF.

This clone was counted between two and nine times. The rearrangement joins TRBV21-1 to TRBJ1-2. TRBV21-1 is tagged as a pseudogene. The CDR3 has 16 amino acids. Here the CDR3 DNA reads TGTGCCAGCAGCAAAGCACCCCCATCTACCAACTATGGCTACACCTTC. Translating it yields CASSKAPPSTNYGYTF.

The count of this clone is one. The chain joins TRBV27 to TRBJ2-5; D remains unclear. The germline CDR1 and CDR2 sequences are MNHEY and SMNVEV (reference sequence). CDR3 length equals 15 residues. Trimming took 4 bases from V and 3 from J, leaving 15 bases between them. CDR3 bases: TGTGCCAGCAGTTCGACCGACCGAGCAAAAGAGACCCAGTACTTC. This sequence encodes CASSSTDRAKETQYF.

V usage is TRBV4-1 and J usage is TRBJ2-2; D is perhaps TRBD2 (6 bases). Trimming shortened V by 3 bases and J by 7 bases, and 15 bases separated the two germline ends. The germline V gene has CDR1 MGHRA and CDR2 YSYEKL. CDR3 length: 15 residues. CDR3 sequence: CASSHPMGGHGELFF. In DNA form, the CDR3 reads TGCGCCAGCAGCCACCCCATGGGGGGTCACGGGGAGCTGTTTTTT.